This T cell receptor beta chain was found in a study of neurological immune-mediated disorders (dated by TCRdb to the late 2010s). About the full investigation: Of the roughly 34 multiple sclerosis patients, approximately 30 had relapsing-remitting MS and 3 had secondary progressive MS. The 90 to 120 TCR-beta libraries covered PBMC samples along with longitudinal samples, technical triplicates, and paired sorted CD4+ and CD8+ T-cell subsets. Peripheral blood TCR-beta repertoires from HTLV-I-associated myelopathy (HAM/TSP) patients, multiple sclerosis patients and healthy controls were compared by UMI-based sequencing. Of the 60 to 70 subjects in the cohort, some 15 were HAM/TSP patients, about 34 were multiple sclerosis patients, and about 20 were healthy controls.

Per the germline V gene, MDHEN is the CDR1 and SYDVKM is the CDR2. The CDR3 sequence holds 16 residues, the cysteine and phenylalanine included. The retained sequence is limited to the CDR3, 48 bases, with the frame set at the first base. Relative to germline, V is 4 bases shorter and J is 0 bases shorter, with 13 bases between their ends. The table lists this clonotype with many counts. Its antigen is unknown. Per-base qualities were not stored, and no clone one base away is much larger. cDNA synthesis used template-switch 5'RACE with a primer carrying a 10-nucleotide random unique molecular identifier tagging each TCR transcript. Each sequencing run produced over 160 million TCR-beta sequences covering 15-18 subjects. The RNeasy kit was used for extraction of total RNA. The KAPA Real-time Library Amplification kit was used to amplify TCR-beta VDJ regions with primers targeting the TCR constant region and the 5'RACE anchor. A first PCR added sample indexes and Illumina adaptors, and a second PCR then raised library yield. The roughly 650 bp TCR product was size-selected on a 2% E-gel SizeSelection system after Ampure bead purification. Before pooling, library quality was checked on a Bioanalyzer, concentration was measured with Qubit, and libraries were quantified with the Kapa Library Quantification kit. Paired-end 2 x 150 bp sequencing of the libraries was performed on an Illumina HiSeq 2500. To increase sequence diversity, roughly 24-32% phiX was spiked into each library pool. Per the authors' processing: The quality-filtered reads were processed with the UMI-based MiGEC pipeline, whose error correction step removed more than 90% of the raw TCR sequences. VDJ genes were aligned to IMGT germline references, and each clonotype was defined by a unique CDR3 amino acid sequence together with V-J genes. Clonal expansion, Shannon diversity and CDR3 relatedness (CalcPairwiseDistances, ClusterSamples) were evaluated with VDJtools, and phylogenetic trees were built with CLCbio workbench. Using coefficient-of-variation modelling across technical triplicates, the study counted a clone as expanded if it had at least 8 unique UMIs. TCRdb took the public reads, trimmed them with fastp at Q25, ran MiXCR for clone calling and kept in-frame beta chains. Rows are combined by CDR3 protein, so each entry shows the most common genes and DNA. TCRdb, not the original authors, processed these V and J calls. This sample gives 45,000 to 55,000 distinct CDR3 sequences in total; 5.8% of them show up just once. Of the sample, less than 1.5% falls within the top ten clones.

Beyond this particular receptor, the publication reports: TCR clonal expansion was highest in HAM/TSP patients and lowest in MS patients, with MS patients falling below even healthy controls. In a phylogenetic analysis, the repertoires of 18 out of 34 MS patients fell into a single cluster of related CDR3 sequences, pointing to a possible signature at the repertoire level. No identical CDR3 amino acid sequences were shared among expanded clones across subjects, suggesting private TCR-beta repertoires in all groups. No association of the MS cluster with clinical or MRI features was observed, and the need for larger cohorts was stated by the authors.

TCR libraries for sorted subsets were made from some 1 million sorted CD4+ or CD8+ T cells. The multiple sclerosis patients were enrolled in a US clinical protocol that evaluated disease progression with magnetic resonance imaging. Peripheral blood was subjected to Ficoll-Hypaque density gradient centrifugation to isolate PBMCs, which were then cryopreserved in liquid nitrogen. The study also sequenced paired sorted CD4+ and CD8+ subsets from healthy controls, HAM/TSP patients and MS patients. The source is a woman between 18 and 29 years old with multiple sclerosis. The rearranged segments are TRBV28 and TRBJ1-5; TRBD1 is perhaps the D gene, given 6 matching bases. Sequenced: CD4+ T cells from blood. The CDR3 protein sequence reads: CASSWGAVSSNQPQHF. The nucleotide sequence reads as follows: TGTGCCAGCAGTTGGGGGGCGGTGAGTAGCAATCAGCCCCAGCATTTT.